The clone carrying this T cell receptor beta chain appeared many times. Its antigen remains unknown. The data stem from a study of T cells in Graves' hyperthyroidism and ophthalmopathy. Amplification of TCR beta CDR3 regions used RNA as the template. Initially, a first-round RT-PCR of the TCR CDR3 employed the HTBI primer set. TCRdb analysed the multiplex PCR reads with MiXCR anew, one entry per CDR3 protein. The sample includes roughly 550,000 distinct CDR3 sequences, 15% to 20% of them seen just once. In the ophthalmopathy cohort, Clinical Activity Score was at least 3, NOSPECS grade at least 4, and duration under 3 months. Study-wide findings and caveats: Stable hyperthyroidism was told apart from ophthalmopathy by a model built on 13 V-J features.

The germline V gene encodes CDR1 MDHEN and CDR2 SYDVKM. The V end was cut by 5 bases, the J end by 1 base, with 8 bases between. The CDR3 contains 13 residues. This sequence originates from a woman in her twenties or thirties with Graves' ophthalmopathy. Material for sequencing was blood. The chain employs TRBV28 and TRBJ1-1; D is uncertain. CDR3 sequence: CASSDNGNTEAFF. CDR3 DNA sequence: TGTGCCAGCAGTGATAACGGGAACACTGAAGCTTTCTTT.